Presented here are 11 T cell receptor beta chains from one specimen sequenced in a study of Ad26.COV2.S vaccination and SARS-CoV-2 variants. This table comes from immunoSEQ multiplex PCR, and its TCRdb copy is limited to in-frame clones, with some not included. The table lists roughly 380,000 clones, about nine tenths of them singletons. Treatment noted: around 19 received Ad26.COV2.S at low or high dose, single or two shots; 5 received placebo; per-sample allocation not given. The samples were gathered on day 63 after the first injection of vaccine or placebo. The specimen comprised peripheral blood, sampled in a trial of Ad26.COV2.S vaccine versus placebo. These receptors all come from a person between 18 and 65 years old who received the Ad26.COV2.S COVID-19 vaccine or a placebo.

The rearrangement uses TRBV14 and TRBJ1-1, with D tentatively TRBD1 (5 bases). Germline assignment: CDR1 SGHDN and CDR2 FVKESK. The CDR3 extends over 14 amino acids. V was cut by 3 bases and J by 4 bases, with 12 bases left in between. The chain's CDR3 is CASSHPRGGTEAFF. DNA for the CDR3: TGTGCCAGCAGCCACCCAAGGGGAGGCACTGAAGCTTTCTTT.

The chain joins TRBV15 to TRBJ1-5; D is unresolved. The CDR3 extends over 17 amino acids. The V and J ends lost 2 bases and 1 base respectively, with 15 bases between them. Per the germline V gene, CDR1 is LNHNV and CDR2 is YYDKDF (reference sequence). CDR3 residues: CATSRKGVLLSNQPQHF. The CDR3 DNA is TGTGCCACCAGCAGAAAGGGAGTACTATTGAGCAATCAGCCCCAGCATTTT.

The CDR3 coding sequence is TGCGCCAGCAGTGGACGACAGGACGAGCAGTACTTC. This encodes CASSGRQDEQYF. This sequence joins TRBV10-1 and TRBJ2-7, with a weak D call TRBD1 (6 bases). Germline CDR1 reads WNHNN; CDR2 reads SYGVQD (reference sequence). CDR3 length: 12 residues. V was cut by 4 bases and J by 5 bases, with 9 bases left in between.

With regard to this clone: This sample also contains other DNA sequences that code for the same CDR3. The rearrangement links TRBV6-2 or TRBV6-3 to TRBJ2-5, with D unresolved. This CDR3 is built from 11 residues. Germline loops: CDR1 MNHEY, CDR2 SVGEGT. Trimming pared 3 bases from V and 5 bases from J, leaving 4 bases between. This chain's CDR3 is CASSYGETQYF. DNA of the CDR3: TGTGCCAGCAGTTATGGGGAGACCCAGTACTTC.

The chain carries TRBV9 and TRBJ1-1; D not resolved. The V gene lost 2 bases and the J gene lost 3 bases, with 8 bases spanning the gap. CDR3 length equals 13 residues. The germline CDR1 and CDR2 sequences are SGDLS and YYNGEE. The CDR3 region has the DNA TGTGCCAGCAGCGTCGAAGGTTACACTGAAGCTTTCTTT. This encodes CASSVEGYTEAFF. The complete variable domain, with remaining parts taken from reference TRBV9 and TRBJ1-1, reads DSGVTQTPKHLITATGQRVTLRCSPRSGDLSVYWYQQSLDQGLQFLIQYYNGEERAKGNILERFSAQQFPDLHSELNLSSLELGDSALYFCASSVEGYTEAFFGQGTRLTVV.

In the case of this clone: The sample holds other DNA sequences that translate to the same CDR3. The genes are TRBV7-9 and TRBJ1-5, with a tentative D call TRBD1 (6 bases). V lost 5 bases and J lost 1, with 9 bases in between. Looked up from germline, CDR1 is SEHNR and CDR2 is FQNEAQ (reference sequence). The CDR3 totals 14 residues. The CDR3 region is CASSLQGSNQPQHF. CDR3 bases: TGTGCCAGCAGCCTTCAGGGGAGCAATCAGCCCCAGCATTTT.

The chain links TRBV4-1 to TRBJ1-1; tentatively, D is TRBD1 (5 bases). CDR1 and CDR2 from the germline V gene are MGHRA and YSYEKL. CDR3 length equals 12 residues. V shed 5 bases and J shed 8 bases, with 12 bases lying between them. For the CDR3, the DNA is TGCGCCAGCAGCTTCGAGGGGCGGGAAGCTTTCTTT. It codes for CASSFEGREAFF.

This clone was counted a few times. The rearrangement uses TRBV7-8 and TRBJ1-5; D is uncertain. Germline CDR1 and CDR2: SGHVS and FQNEAQ. Between the trimmed V and J ends, which lost 5 bases and 4 bases, there was a span of 9 bases. The CDR3 covers 13 residues. CDR3 sequence reads: CASSLRRNQPQHF. CDR3 in DNA: TGTGCCAGCAGCCTACGAAGGAATCAGCCCCAGCATTTT.

This clone was seen just once. The rearrangement links TRBV18 to TRBJ1-1; D gene uncertain. Germline lookup yields CDR1 KGHSH and CDR2 LQKENI. The V and J ends lost 6 bases and 10 bases respectively, with 24 bases between them. The CDR3 runs 15 residues. The DNA of the CDR3 is TGTGCCAGCTCCCCTACGTCTAGGGCAGACCACGTAGCTTTCTTT. Residues: CASSPTSRADHVAFF.

This clone was observed once. The chain joins TRBV5-4 to TRBJ2-1, with TRBD2 matching over 10 bases. Trimming cost V 1 base and J 7 bases; bases outside gene matches: 2. Germline assignment: CDR1 SGHNT and CDR2 YYREEE (reference sequence). The CDR3 has 14 amino acids. The CDR3 DNA follows: TGTGCCAGCAGCTTGCAGCGGGGGGGTAATGAGCAGTTCTTC. It yields the protein CASSLQRGGNEQFF.

The chain carries TRBV18 and TRBJ1-1; no reliable D call. CDR1 is KGHSH and CDR2 is LQKENI in the germline V gene. The CDR3 is 15 amino acids. The V gene lost 2 bases and the J gene lost 1 base, with 11 bases spanning the gap. The CDR3 here is CASSPIGAENTEAFF. DNA of the CDR3: TGTGCCAGCTCACCAATAGGAGCAGAGAACACTGAAGCTTTCTTT.